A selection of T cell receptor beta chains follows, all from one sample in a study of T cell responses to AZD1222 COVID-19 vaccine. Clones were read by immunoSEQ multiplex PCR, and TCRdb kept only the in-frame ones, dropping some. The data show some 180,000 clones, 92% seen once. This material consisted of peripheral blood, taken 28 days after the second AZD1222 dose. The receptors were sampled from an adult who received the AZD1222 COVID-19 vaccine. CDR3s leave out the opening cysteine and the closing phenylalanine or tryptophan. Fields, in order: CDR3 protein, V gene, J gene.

ATSRDLAVTEAF	TRBV15	TRBJ1-1
ASSLVTSANTGELF	TRBV5-1	TRBJ2-2
ASSYSAYTGELF	TRBV14	TRBJ2-2
ASTWGEGGLGGYT	TRBV7-8	TRBJ1-2
ATSDWTGYEQF	TRBV24-1	TRBJ2-1
SVERFGSEGGELF	TRBV29-1	TRBJ2-2
ASSQVREQF	TRBV4-1	TRBJ2-1
ASRSRGNSPLH	TRBV27	TRBJ1-6
ASTRPSRDTQY	TRBV28	TRBJ2-3
ASSMGMTSGGQDTQY	TRBV19	TRBJ2-3
ASSSDSYEQY	TRBV5-1	TRBJ2-7
ASSPSGQGNEQF	TRBV7-3	TRBJ2-1
ASSRGAVETQY	TRBV7-2	TRBJ2-5
ASSVNSNTGELF	TRBV10-2	TRBJ2-2
ASSEGQGGRNTEAF	TRBV19	TRBJ1-1
ASSYSIAGGLYEQY	TRBV6-5	TRBJ2-7
ASRRKRDGTYEQY	TRBV6-5	TRBJ2-7
ASEGDFSTDTQY	TRBV13	TRBJ2-3
ASRAGTIEDVLT	TRBV5-4	TRBJ2-6
ASSLLGDVSSGNTIY	TRBV7-8	TRBJ1-3
ASSSEGLSYGYT	TRBV5-1	TRBJ1-2
ASSYSRPSGQETQY	TRBV6-5	TRBJ2-5
ASTPTGHPSTDTQY	TRBV7-3	TRBJ2-3
ASSSGTGPGNTIY	TRBV6-5	TRBJ1-3
ASSGPGQRYEQY	TRBV2	TRBJ2-7
ASSRRTSGSREQY	TRBV16	TRBJ2-7
ASSSLRTGGNEQF	TRBV6-5	TRBJ2-1
ASSENTGLIGNTIY	TRBV6-4	TRBJ1-3
ASSLAVDEKLF	TRBV5-1	TRBJ1-4
ASTTIAGRNEQY	TRBV2	TRBJ2-7
ASSPPGSYNSPLH	TRBV3-1/TRBV3-2	TRBJ1-6
ASRLQLAGNNEQF	TRBV6-5	TRBJ2-1
ASIRGGQGSQPQH	TRBV19	TRBJ1-5
ASSYSTLGETQY	TRBV6-6	TRBJ2-5
ASSLDGTASLPYGYT	TRBV5-4	TRBJ1-2
AISESNQNSNQPQH	TRBV10-3	TRBJ1-5
ASSLGAGNTEAF	TRBV27	TRBJ1-1
ASGLAGLAYEQY	TRBV28	TRBJ2-7
ASSLVIGGRDYGYT	TRBV5-1	TRBJ1-2
ATLGGEQY	TRBV5-4	TRBJ2-7
ASSALGAREQY	TRBV4-2	TRBJ2-7
ASSYDSGGTPYEQY	TRBV6-5	TRBJ2-7
ASSYRSGRGADTQY	TRBV7-3	TRBJ2-3
ASSSPPSDEQF	TRBV7-3	TRBJ2-1
ASRGTIWTSGRTYEQY	TRBV28	TRBJ2-7
ASSLEETSRAF	TRBV11-3	TRBJ1-1
ASGQGQPQH	TRBV28	TRBJ1-5
ASSSGLAGIYEQY	TRBV5-4	TRBJ2-7
ASSPIGGDGGEQY	TRBV18	TRBJ2-7
AISEGGGSGANVLT	TRBV10-3	TRBJ2-6
ASSEALGQVYGYT	TRBV6-1	TRBJ1-2
ASSPPGGTNTEAF	TRBV28	TRBJ1-1
AIRLAGADTQY	TRBV10-3	TRBJ2-3
ASSLDRGYTDTQY	TRBV5-1	TRBJ2-3
ASSLARGQYGYT	TRBV7-7	TRBJ1-2